Below, one T cell receptor (beta chain) is given with its context. This receptor's antigen is unknown. No per-base quality is available; no much larger clone lies one base away. The data derive from a study of cytomegalovirus exposure and HLA in healthy donors (dated 2017 in TCRdb). Describing the broader study: According to an earlier analysis of a few hundred of the donors, about 180 million T cells yielded some 110 million unique TCR beta sequences and about 280 Gb of sequence data. Every repertoire in the discovery cohort had been generated on one and the same sequencing platform. Along with the roughly 670-subject first cohort, a separate validation cohort of over a hundred different subjects was used. The aim of the study was to test whether cataloging public T cell receptors could identify signatures of past pathogen exposure. Rather than drawing on any new phenotypic data, the later analysis identified candidate immune exposures from TCR beta sequences and the way those sequences occurred across donors. About 5 DR-DQ haplotypes were handled as single units for association and clustering, since linkage in the cohort was strong. Among 398 genotyped donors of the cohort, an average of around 250,000 unique TCR beta nucleotide sequences was sequenced per donor, of which about 18% were non-productive. A later genetic analysis took genome-wide SNP genotypes for about 65% of the roughly 670 donors and used that subset as a discovery cohort. Approximately 310 gigabases of sequencing data and 70 million to 100 million unique TCR sequences made up an early release that covered 500 to 700 HLA-typed donors. A later analysis re-examined previously published TCR beta repertoires from more than 600 donors and added high-resolution HLA genotyping to investigate patterns of TCR occurrence. Both class I and class II loci were covered by HLA typing, at four-digit resolution. Among the roughly 410 genotyped donors, approximately 81% belonged to the genetic ancestry cluster associated with self-reported Caucasian donors. The study used immunosequencing to profile the T cell repertoires of 666 subjects and linked those repertoires to cytomegalovirus serostatus. An earlier analysis of 450 to 750 of the donors used high-throughput TCR beta sequencing to judge whether each TCR beta V gene segment behaved as functional or pseudogenic. To predict cytomegalovirus infection status, the study combined high-throughput TCR immunosequencing, statistical association of individual TCRs with disease status, and machine learning. Donor age, sex, ethnicity and CMV serostatus were compiled together with the repertoire data. Typing coverage varied by locus: roughly 620-640 donors for A, B, C, DRB1 and DQB1; 522 for DQA1; more than 600 for DPA1; around 490 for DPB1.

Receptor amplification or capture employed the immunoSEQ multiplex PCR assay. For the multiplex PCR, a mixture combining 60 forward primers for TCR Vbeta segments and 13 reverse primers for TCR Jbeta segments was used. The CDR3 region of rearranged TCR beta genes was amplified from genomic DNA with a multiplex PCR assay. The amplified TCR beta libraries were sequenced on the Illumina HiSeq System as 87-base-pair reads. In the original analysis: Across the 600 to 700 repertoires, a later analysis counted roughly 84 million unique TCR beta chains, roughly 11 million of which were shared by at least two donors. A nearest-neighbor algorithm error-corrected the raw reads and collapsed the reads into unique sequences, merging closely related sequences to remove PCR and sequencing errors. Alignment of CDR3 sequences to IMGT reference sequences was used to assign V, D and J gene segments. Each retained sequence needed at least a six-nucleotide match to both a V gene segment and a J gene segment. Rearrangements were called productive when the CDR3 lacked stop codons and stayed in frame with V and J; all others were non-productive. CDR3 was defined by IMGT convention, running from the second conserved V-encoded cysteine to the conserved J-encoded phenylalanine. The earlier analysis of about 610 of the donors excluded any sequence lacking an unambiguous match to a single V gene segment. An earlier analysis of 500 to 600 of the donors classified V segments as functional when productive rearrangements were above 56.7% and as segregating when the standard deviation between donors was above 5%. A statistical classification framework was built for diagnosing cytomegalovirus status from the catalog of TCR beta chain sequences. A later analysis assigned V and J genes by comparing TCR nucleotide sequences with IMGT/GENE-DB human TR gene sequences. A later analysis assigned CDR3 sequences and most-parsimonious VDJ recombination scenarios with the TCRdist pipeline. In a later analysis, each TCR beta chain was defined by its CDR3 amino acid sequence together with its V-gene family, and reads without a unique V-gene family were excluded. As a way to deal with suspected cross-contamination and a sequencing artifact, a later analysis dropped 450 to 600 nucleotide sequences that were highly shared and had low generation probability. For each public chain, a later analysis derived a clonal expansion index from normalized ranks of inferred template counts within each repertoire. Generation probabilities in a later analysis came from a VDJ recombination model fitted to out-of-frame rearrangements, and those results were checked against IGoR. In a later analysis, hypergeometric tests were used to score TCR-TCR, TCR-HLA and TCR-CMV co-occurrence, with a repertoire-size bias correction applied to TCR pairs. In a later analysis, false discovery rates were estimated by permuting HLA or CMV assignments 20 times. In a later analysis, co-occurring TCRs were grouped using DBSCAN, and TCRdist sequence similarity was added for clustering within HLA-allele-positive subsets. Repertoires with fewer than 30,000 or more than 120,000 public chains were left out of co-occurrence clustering, as were roughly five repertoires with anomalous nucleotide sharing. TCRdb took over this immuneACCESS table, retaining in-frame rearrangements with V and J assigned. Such tables are incomplete; in checked studies, under half of the missing clones stem from an unresolved V gene, and the remainder is unexplained. V, J and clone size are those of that table, while D and trimming were read from the DNA. Across this sample there are under 300,000 clones, with around 80% seen only once. In total, the top ten clones hold 8% of the sample.

CDR1 and CDR2, per the germline V gene (reference sequence), are SGHKS and YYEKEE. V is reduced by 4 bases and J by 0 bases, leaving a spacing of 26 bases between them. The CDR3 contains 20 residues, cysteine and phenylalanine counted. Left in the record is the CDR3 DNA by itself, 60 bases read in frame from the first base. Overall results and qualifications from the work: The 87-base-pair reads could not distinguish some IMGT-functional V segments, including TRBV6-2 and TRBV6-3, so those segments were excluded. In an earlier analysis of 587 of the donors, most TCR beta V segments appeared in productive rearrangements about 87% or about 30% of the time, broadly matching IMGT annotations. Specific HLA alleles were associated with over 15,000 TCR beta sequences at a false discovery rate of 0.05 in a later analysis. Correlated functional status among segregating V segments might reflect linkage disequilibrium, but an unknown experimental factor could not be ruled out. In a later analysis, TCR association rates were found to vary across HLA loci, with the most associated TCRs seen for DRB1 alleles and the fewest for HLA-C alleles. The authors suggested that the approach could potentially be generalized to other disease states and immunological phenotypes. Presence/absence analyses assumed roughly uniform sequencing depth across donors, an assumption that may not hold. In the study, 150 to 200 TCR beta chains were listed as associated with cytomegalovirus. In both the original and validation cohorts, the classifier was reported to diagnose cytomegalovirus status with high specificity and sensitivity. In this cohort, only TCR beta chains were sequenced, and detectable features were limited by the absence of alpha or paired-chain data. Compared with equally common non-associated chains, HLA-associated TCR beta chains in a later analysis were more clonally expanded and had lower generation probabilities. Most CMV-associated TCR beta chains appeared to be HLA-restricted in a later analysis, and the HLA associations seemed to be driven largely by CMV exposure. Because HLA typing was missing for some donors at each locus, association tests included only the typed subset. Strong co-occurrence of HLA alleles, especially DR and DQ, made assigning TCR associations to individual alleles difficult. A cluster of highly shared sequence variants was judged likely to be a technical artifact of the sequencing pipeline. Several of the top co-occurrence clusters appeared to be linked to parvovirus B19, influenza, CMV and Epstein-Barr virus, according to a later analysis. According to a later genetic analysis, donors in an Asian-associated ancestry cluster had fewer N-insertions in productive TCRs than the approximately 700-donor mean. Fewer than 20 rarely observed V segments, including chromosome 9 orphons, were excluded from the earlier analysis of a few hundred of the donors because counts were too low. In vitro tests confirmed that a few of the cytomegalovirus-associated TCR beta chains recognize cytomegalovirus antigens. A later genetic analysis associated a missense DCLRE1C variant with V-gene and J-gene trimming of TCR beta chains, and an independent cohort replicated the association. A further reported finding was that TCR beta sequences accurately predicted the HLA-A and HLA-B alleles for most subjects in the first cohort. The only immune exposure information available for the cohort was CMV serostatus. Most TCR sequences were seen in very few donors, while some public TCRs were found in many individuals.

In total, roughly 670 healthy bone marrow donors made up the cohort. Cohort members were all nominally healthy when sampled, although unrecorded immune exposures were likely present. The donor was CMV seropositive and was included in the group of 250 to 300 seropositive cohort members. Each donor provided a peripheral blood sample, and peripheral blood mononuclear cells were used for TCR beta sequencing. Genomic DNA extraction from the blood cell samples was performed with the Qiagen DNeasy Blood Extraction Kit. The chain is assembled from TRBV5-5 and TRBJ2-4, and perhaps TRBD1 as D gene, on 5 matching bases. This TCR was sampled from a woman aged 55 to 70 in good health and CMV-seropositive. What was sequenced was PBMCs. The CDR3 in this case is CASSPPAPRRQTLAKNIQYF. The DNA is as follows: TGTGCCAGCAGCCCTCCAGCTCCGCGCCGACAGACTTTAGCCAAAAACATTCAGTACTTC.